This T cell receptor (beta chain) was documented in a study of chemoradiotherapy in HPV16-positive cancers. On the study more broadly: Two HPV16-positive patients' cells yielded candidate HPV-specific clones and common motifs.

Generated by immunoSEQ multiplex PCR, the TCRdb table keeps only in-frame clones and is missing some. Among around 950 clones, less than 95% were seen once, and the ten largest hold 4.5% to 5.5%. The CDR3 extends over 16 amino acids. Per the germline V gene, CDR1 is WSHSY and CDR2 is SAAADI. V dropped 4 bases and J dropped 0; count of bases not matched to a gene: 6. Concerning this clone itself: Its target is not known.

Notes on the study in general: Non-HPV-specific T cells did not expand in tumors during treatment, whereas candidate HPV-specific clones and E7-related motifs did. For HPV16-positive patients, expanding HPV-responsive T cells associated with longer recurrence-free survival. Functional assays defining HPV-specific T cells used only a couple of HPV16-positive patients.

The chain has TRBV10-2 and TRBJ2-7; 10 bases are a match to TRBD2. Sequenced material: tumor tissue, taken from a patient who underwent chemoradiotherapy. The source is a human donor with HPV-associated anogenital cancer. The CDR3 bases are TGCGCCAGCAGTGTAGCGGGGGGCCCCAGCTCCTACGAGCAGTACTTC. It specifies CASSVAGGPSSYEQYF.